What follows are 27 T cell receptor beta chains derived from one specimen sequenced in a study of blood T cell repertoires in COVID-19. Only in-frame clones appear in the TCRdb table, and some are missing; sequencing was by immunoSEQ multiplex PCR. The repertoire consists of over 200,000 clones, with less than 85% occurring once and the leading ten covering roughly 1.8%. Sequencing input: PBMCs or T cells enriched from blood (not recorded which). Receptors originate from a man in his 60s who had recovered from COVID-19.

This clone was seen a single time. The rearrangement joins TRBV30 to TRBJ1-6, with a weak D call TRBD1 (5 bases). Germline assignment: CDR1 GTSNPN and CDR2 SVGIG (reference sequence). The CDR3 has 14 residues. Trimming took 3 bases from V and 5 from J, leaving 11 bases between them. CDR3: CAWRAAGHNSPLHF. The CDR3 coding sequence is TGTGCCTGGAGGGCGGCGGGGCATAATTCACCCCTCCACTTT.

The chain is built from TRBV19 and TRBJ2-3, with 11 bases that match TRBD2. The J segment lost 4 bases and the V segment lost 3 bases, leaving 12 bases of the junction unmatched. The CDR3 totals 18 residues. CDR1 is LNHDA and CDR2 is SQIVND in the germline V gene (reference sequence). The CDR3 protein is CASSIFGSGGAAADTQYF. In nucleotides, the CDR3 is TGTGCCAGTAGTATTTTCGGTAGCGGGGGGGCCGCGGCAGATACGCAGTATTTT.

This chain joins TRBV2 and TRBJ1-2, with 12 positions matching TRBD1. V lost 1 base to trimming and J lost 7 bases; unmatched junction nucleotides: 4. The CDR3 spans 15 residues. CDR1 is SNHLY, CDR2 FYNNEI, per germline. CDR3 amino acids: CASSEEGTGGGGYTF. DNA of the CDR3: TGTGCCAGCAGTGAAGAAGGGACAGGGGGCGGTGGCTACACCTTC.

The genes are TRBV19 and TRBJ1-2; 8 bases are a match to TRBD1. Trimming removed 5 bases from V and 2 bases from J; junction bases left unmatched: 4. Germline CDR1 is LNHDA and CDR2 is SQIVND (reference sequence). The CDR3 has 14 residues. CDR3 sequence reads: CASSPRTGNYGYTF. CDR3 sequence (DNA): TGTGCCAGTAGTCCGAGGACAGGGAACTATGGCTACACCTTC.

This chain joins TRBV6-2 or TRBV6-3 and TRBJ2-7; possibly TRBD1 for D (6 bases). Per the germline V gene, CDR1 is MNHEY and CDR2 is SVGEGT. Trimming removed 5 bases at V and 4 bases at J, with 24 bases between. The length of the CDR3 is 17 residues. The CDR3 is CASSLSTRGLRVYEQYF. CDR3 in DNA: TGTGCCAGCAGTCTTTCAACCAGGGGTCTGCGGGTGTACGAGCAGTACTTC.

The chain couples TRBV6-4 to TRBJ2-2; 11 bases line up with TRBD1. Unmatched junction bases numbered 5, after V lost 11 bases and J lost 3 bases. There are 14 residues in the CDR3. Germline values: CDR1 MRHNA, CDR2 SNTAGT. The CDR3: CAPGGQGDTGELFF. Written as DNA, the CDR3 is TGTGCCCCGGGGGGACAGGGGGACACCGGGGAGCTGTTTTTT.

The rearrangement joins TRBV6-5 to TRBJ1-4; perhaps TRBD1 as D (5 bases). V lost 6 bases, J lost 4 bases, and 9 bases lay in between. The CDR3 has 13 residues. Germline V gene lookup returns CDR1 MNHEY and CDR2 SVGAGI. CDR3 nucleotides: TGTGCCAGCAGCCACAGGTTTAATGAAAAACTGTTTTTT. It specifies CASSHRFNEKLFF.

This clone came up once. V usage is TRBV7-6 and J usage is TRBJ1-3; D not resolved. Germline V gene lookup returns CDR1 SGHVS and CDR2 FNYEAQ. The CDR3 extends over 13 amino acids. V shed 4 bases and J shed 4 bases, with 8 bases lying between them. CDR3 in amino acids: CASSSRVGNTIYF. The CDR3 DNA reads as TGTGCCAGCAGCTCGAGGGTCGGAAACACCATATATTTT. The complete variable domain, with remaining parts taken from reference TRBV7-6 and TRBJ1-3, reads GAGVSQSPRYKVTKRGQDVALRCDPISGHVSLYWYRQALGQGPEFLTYFNYEAQQDKSGLPNDRFSAERPEGSISTLTIQRTEQRDSAMYRCASSSRVGNTIYFGEGSWLTVV.

The V call is TRBV7-9, the J call TRBJ1-1; 7 nucleotides align to TRBD1. Looked up from germline, CDR1 is SEHNR and CDR2 is FQNEAQ (reference sequence). The CDR3 length is 14 residues. V lost 6 bases, J lost 5 bases, and 9 bases stayed unmatched. CDR3 region: CASRVTGTGTEAFF. CDR3 DNA sequence: TGTGCCAGCAGGGTGACAGGGACGGGGACTGAAGCTTTCTTT.

The rearrangement uses TRBV2 and TRBJ1-2, with 7 bases aligning to TRBD1. This CDR3 has 17 amino acids. The V gene's germline CDR1 is SNHLY and CDR2 FYNNEI. V was clipped by 6 bases and J by 4 bases; unmatched bases: 17. The CDR3 loop reads CASRAHYGTEITYGYTF. In DNA form, the CDR3 reads TGTGCCAGCAGGGCCCATTATGGGACAGAGATCACCTATGGCTACACCTTC.

The chain joins TRBV19 to TRBJ2-3; TRBD2 aligns across 9 bases. The CDR3 runs 17 residues. Losses at the gene ends were 5 bases for V and 4 bases for J; bases not matched to a gene: 13. Germline V gene data show CDR1 as LNHDA and CDR2 as SQIVND (reference sequence). CDR3 sequence reads: CASSLGPRGGASDTQYF. CDR3 DNA sequence: TGTGCCAGTAGTTTGGGGCCGCGCGGGGGGGCCTCAGATACGCAGTATTTT.

The genes are TRBV11-2 and TRBJ2-3, with 11 bases identical to TRBD2. The V and J ends lost 5 bases and 7 bases, in that order; junction bases with no gene match: 17. The CDR3 totals 18 residues. The germline V gene encodes CDR1 SGHAT and CDR2 FQNNGV. The CDR3 loop reads CASSPVAGGPFNWYTQYF. The CDR3 DNA follows: TGTGCCAGCAGCCCCGTAGCGGGGGGGCCTTTCAATTGGTATACGCAGTATTTT.

The J gene is TRBJ2-5, the V gene TRBV7-9; TRBD1 might be the D (6 bases). The V end was cut by 2 bases, the J end by 3 bases, with 10 bases between. Germline assignment: CDR1 SEHNR and CDR2 FQNEAQ (reference sequence). This CDR3 has 14 residues. CDR3 amino acids: CASSLLAGEETQYF. CDR3 nucleotide sequence: TGTGCCAGCAGCTTATTGGCAGGGGAAGAGACCCAGTACTTC.

As regards this clone: In the same sample, other DNA sequences code for this CDR3. The chain is built from TRBV25-1 and TRBJ1-2, with a possible D match to TRBD1 (5 bases). CDR3 size: 14 residues. Trimming left V 3 bases short and J 1 base short, with 9 bases between. The V gene's germline CDR1 is MGHDK and CDR2 SYGVNS. The CDR3 DNA sequence: TGTGCCAGCAGTGAGGGGCGGGGTAACTATGGCTACACCTTC. Protein: CASSEGRGNYGYTF.

The chain combines TRBV24-1 with TRBJ2-2, with D possibly matching TRBD2 (5 bases). V was shortened by 0 bases and J by 9 bases, with 7 bases between the two germline ends. Germline V gene sequence: CDR1 KGHDR, CDR2 SFDVKD. The CDR3 has 13 amino acids. For the CDR3, the DNA is TGTGCCACCAGTGATTTGGAGGGTCGGGAGCTGTTTTTT. It codes for CATSDLEGRELFF.

V and J are TRBV4-3 and TRBJ1-6; a weak D match, TRBD1 (5 bases). The CDR3 runs 16 residues. Germline V gene sequence: CDR1 LGHNA, CDR2 YSLEER. V was clipped by 0 bases and J by 9 bases, with 15 bases between them. The CDR3 DNA reads TGCGCCAGCAGCCAAGAGCCCTGGCCGCAGGGTTCACCCCTCCACTTT. Protein product: CASSQEPWPQGSPLHF.

This clone was seen once. This chain joins TRBV12-5 and TRBJ2-1; D gene ambiguous. The V and J ends lost 6 bases and 6 bases respectively, with 12 bases between them. The germline V gene has CDR1 LGHNT and CDR2 FRNRAP. This CDR3 has 13 amino acids. This CDR3 reads CASGLFSGNEQFF. CDR3 sequence (DNA): TGTGCTAGTGGCCTCTTTTCGGGCAATGAGCAGTTCTTC.

This clone was seen only a few times. This rearrangement joins TRBV19 to TRBJ1-5; maybe TRBD1 (5 bases). CDR1 and CDR2 from the germline V gene are LNHDA and SQIVND (reference sequence). V shed 5 bases and J shed 6 bases, with 14 bases lying between them. The CDR3 has 14 amino acids. The CDR3 is CASSRSEGSQPQHF. The CDR3 DNA is TGTGCCAGTAGTCGATCGGAGGGGAGTCAGCCCCAGCATTTT.

The rearrangement joins TRBV18 to TRBJ2-1; D possibly corresponds to TRBD1 (6 bases). CDR1 KGHSH and CDR2 LQKENI come from the germline V gene. The CDR3 is 15 amino acids. Trimming took off 6 bases at V and 5 bases at J, with 17 bases between the two ends. CDR3: CASSPGWDTNNEQFF. CDR3 nucleotide sequence: TGTGCCAGCTCCCCGGGCTGGGACACGAACAATGAGCAGTTCTTC.

V usage is TRBV5-1 and J usage is TRBJ1-1; D not certain. Germline CDR1 is SGHRS and CDR2 is YFSETQ. With 4 bases removed from V and 3 bases from J, the gap between germline ends came to 13 bases. The length of the CDR3 is 14 residues. Here the CDR3 reads CASSPQTPDTEAFF. CDR3 in DNA: TGCGCCAGCAGCCCTCAGACACCGGACACTGAAGCTTTCTTT.

The chain has TRBV27 and TRBJ1-5; D is perhaps TRBD1 (5 bases). This CDR3 contains 16 residues. V lost 6 bases and J lost 3, with 18 bases in between. The germline CDR1 and CDR2 sequences are MNHEY and SMNVEV (reference sequence). The CDR3 protein is CASSLWGRANNQPQHF. The CDR3 DNA sequence: TGTGCCAGCAGCCTTTGGGGGAGGGCTAACAATCAGCCCCAGCATTTT.

The chain uses TRBV9 and TRBJ2-1; 7 bases are shared with TRBD1. Looked up from germline, CDR1 is SGDLS and CDR2 is YYNGEE. This CDR3 region has 15 residues. V shed 3 bases, J shed 1 base, and the junction held 4 bases outside the gene matches. CDR3 coding DNA: TGTGCCAGCAGCGACCGGGACAGATCCTACAATGAGCAGTTCTTC. Protein product: CASSDRDRSYNEQFF.

This CDR3 is CASSPRTSGGADTQYF. The CDR3 nucleotides are TGTGCCAGCAGCCCCCGGACTAGCGGGGGTGCAGATACGCAGTATTTT. The V call is TRBV3-1 (or the pseudogene TRBV3-2), the J call TRBJ2-3, with TRBD2 identical over 13 bases. The CDR3 length is 16 residues. The germline CDR1 and CDR2 sequences are LGHDT and YNNKEL (reference sequence). Trimming at V came to 4 bases and at J to 4 bases, leaving 5 bases not matched to a gene.

Points on this clone: Additional DNA sequences in this sample encode the identical CDR3. This chain uses TRBV29-1 with TRBJ1-1; D perhaps matches TRBD1 (5 bases). Per the germline V gene, CDR1 is SQVTM and CDR2 is ANQGSEA. V dropped 6 bases and J dropped 1 base, with 9 bases sitting between them. The CDR3 has 12 amino acids. CDR3 loop: CSVQGGNTEAFF. CDR3 nucleotide sequence: TGCAGCGTCCAGGGTGGGAACACTGAAGCTTTCTTT.

The chain couples TRBV11-2 to TRBJ2-2; possible D gene TRBD2, 6 bases. CDR3 length equals 12 residues. Germline CDR1 SGHAT, CDR2 FQNNGV. V lost 4 bases and J lost 7, with 7 bases in between. This CDR3 is CASSSDYGELFF. The DNA for the CDR3 is TGTGCCAGCAGCTCGGACTACGGGGAGCTGTTTTTT.

The chain combines TRBV4-3 with TRBJ1-4; TRBD1 might be the D (5 bases). Germline CDR1 and CDR2: LGHNA and YSLEER. The CDR3 has 15 residues. Trimming stripped 1 base from V and 4 bases from J, with 10 bases between. CDR3 sequence: CASSQGRGFNEKLFF. CDR3 bases: TGCGCCAGCAGCCAAGGAAGGGGATTTAATGAAAAACTGTTTTTT.

The chain uses TRBV7-2 and TRBJ2-1; D is possibly TRBD1 (6 bases). There are 14 residues in the CDR3. V lost 6 bases and J 7 bases, leaving 16 bases between the germline ends. Germline CDR1 is SGHTA and CDR2 is FQGNSA. The CDR3 reads CASSFKSGENEQFF. The CDR3 nucleotides read TGTGCCAGCAGTTTTAAATCAGGGGAAAATGAGCAGTTCTTC.